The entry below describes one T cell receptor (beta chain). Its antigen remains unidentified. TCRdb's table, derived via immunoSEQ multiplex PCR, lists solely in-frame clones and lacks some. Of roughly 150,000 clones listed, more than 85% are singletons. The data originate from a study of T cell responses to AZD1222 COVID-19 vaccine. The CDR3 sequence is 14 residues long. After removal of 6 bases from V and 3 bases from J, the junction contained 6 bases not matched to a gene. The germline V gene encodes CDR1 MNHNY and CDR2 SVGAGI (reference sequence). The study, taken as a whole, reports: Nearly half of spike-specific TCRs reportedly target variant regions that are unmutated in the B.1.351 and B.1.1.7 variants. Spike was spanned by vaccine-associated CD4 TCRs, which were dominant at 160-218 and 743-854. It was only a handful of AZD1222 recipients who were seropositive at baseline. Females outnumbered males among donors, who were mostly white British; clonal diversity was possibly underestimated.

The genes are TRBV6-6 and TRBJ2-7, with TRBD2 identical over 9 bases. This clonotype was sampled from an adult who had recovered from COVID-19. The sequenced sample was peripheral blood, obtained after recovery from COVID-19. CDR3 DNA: TGTGCCAGCAGCCCGGGACTAGCTCGCTACGAGCAGTACTTC. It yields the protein CASSPGLARYEQYF.